The 2 T cell receptor beta chains listed next were all sequenced from one sample in a study of Tregs in tolerant kidney transplant recipients. Libraries were prepared by immunoSEQ multiplex PCR; TCRdb keeps only in-frame clonotypes and omits some of them. The specimen's table records roughly 53,000 clones. Sequenced material: CD4+ T cells from blood, taken before the transplant. The receptors derive from a human donor who received a combined kidney and bone marrow transplant.

On this clone: The sequence runs out 3 residues before the end of the CDR3; the remainder is reconstructed from the germline J gene. J is TRBJ2-2 and V is TRBV7-2; D is unclear. The germline CDR1 and CDR2 sequences are SGHTA and FQGNSA. The length of the CDR3 is 12 residues. The V end was cut by 10 bases, the J end by 8 bases, with 14 bases between. The CDR3 is CANSISRGELFF. The covered CDR3 bases are TGTGCCAACTCCATTAGCCGGGGGGAG.

Note on this clone: Read coverage stops 3 residues before the CDR3 terminus; the germline J gene supplies the remainder. The chain has TRBV6-2 or TRBV6-3 and TRBJ2-1; the match to TRBD1 covers 9 bases. V gave up 6 bases and J gave up 8 bases; unmatched junction bases: 17. The CDR3 runs to 17 residues. Looked up from germline, CDR1 is MNHEY and CDR2 is SVGEGT. CDR3 region: CASSRERDRVRWDEQFF. CDR3 bases read: TGTGCCAGCAGCCGGGAAAGGGACAGGGTAAGGTGGGATGAG.